The 17 T cell receptor beta chains in this list originate from one sample, sequenced in a study of T cells in Graves' hyperthyroidism and ophthalmopathy. TCR beta CDR3 regions were amplified from RNA transcripts. A set of HTBI primers served as the primers for a first-round RT-PCR of the TCR CDR3. TCRdb re-called the multiplex PCR reads with MiXCR, one entry per CDR3 protein. The profile shows 400,000 to 500,000 distinct CDR3 sequences, 13% to 15% of them singletons. The sequenced sample was blood. The receptors stem from a woman aged 18-29 years with Graves' hyperthyroidism.

This chain uses TRBV4-2 with TRBJ2-7; TRBD2 matches at 7 bases. V lost 2 bases and J lost 0; bases outside the gene matches: 4. From germline, CDR1 is LGHNA and CDR2 YNFKEQ. CDR3 length: 15 residues. CDR3 DNA: TGTGCCAGCAGCCAAAATGGCGGGAGCTCCTACGAGCAGTACTTC. Amino acids: CASSQNGGSSYEQYF.

The chain is built from TRBV28 and TRBJ2-7; D perhaps matches TRBD2 (6 bases). The CDR3 covers 15 residues. CDR1 and CDR2 from the germline V gene are MDHEN and SYDVKM. V was cut by 4 bases and J by 6 bases, with 19 bases left in between. The CDR3 bases are TGTGCCAGCAGTTCACTAGCTCCGCTCTTGAGCGAGCAGTACTTC. It codes for CASSSLAPLLSEQYF.

The chain combines TRBV20-1 with TRBJ2-1; 10 bases map to TRBD1. This CDR3 is 16 amino acids long. Germline V gives CDR1 DFQATT, CDR2 SNEGSKA (reference sequence). The trim removed 4 bases at V and 4 bases at J, leaving 10 bases unmatched. The CDR3 is CSAISGTGALYNEQFF. DNA of the CDR3: TGCAGTGCTATATCCGGGACAGGGGCACTATACAATGAGCAGTTCTTC.

This clonotype was counted ten times or more. The chain couples TRBV3-1 to TRBJ1-2; D remains ambiguous. V was clipped by 0 bases and J by 10 bases, with 12 bases between them. This CDR3 contains 13 residues. Germline V CDR1 and CDR2: LGHDT, YNNKEL (reference sequence). CDR3 nucleotides: TGTGCCAGCAGCCAAGATAATGTTTTCAACTACACCTTC. Its protein is CASSQDNVFNYTF. Complete variable domain (other parts from reference TRBV3-1 and TRBJ1-2): DTAVSQTPKYLVTQMGNDKSIKCEQNLGHDTMYWYKQDSKKFLKIMFSYNNKELIINETVPNRFSPKSPDKAHLNLHINSLELGDSAVYFCASSQDNVFNYTFGSGTRLTVV.

This clonotype was picked up many times. The chain is built from TRBV5-1 and TRBJ2-3; 7 bases agree with TRBD1. The germline V gene has CDR1 SGHRS and CDR2 YFSETQ. This CDR3 region has 13 residues. V was pared by 5 bases and J by 4 bases, with 4 bases of the junction left unmatched. CDR3 loop: CASRLQGSDTQYF. In DNA, the CDR3 is TGCGCCAGCAGACTACAGGGGTCAGATACGCAGTATTTT.

This chain connects TRBV3-1 to TRBJ1-1; D is uncertain. This CDR3 has 14 residues. V lost 8 bases and J 1 base, leaving 14 bases between the germline ends. CDR1 is LGHDT, CDR2 YNNKEL, per germline (reference sequence). In DNA form, the CDR3 reads TGTGCCAGCCATACCCGGGCAAAGAACACTGAAGCTTTCTTT. It codes for CASHTRAKNTEAFF.

The table lists this clonotype with many counts. The chain links TRBV13 to TRBJ1-1; D not resolved. This CDR3 region has 16 residues. CDR1 and CDR2 from the germline V gene are PRHDT and FYEKMQ (reference sequence). With 3 bases removed from V and 3 bases from J, the gap between germline ends came to 17 bases. As DNA, the CDR3 is TGTGCCAGCAGCTTTTCTTCCTGGACCTCAGACACTGAAGCTTTCTTT. It encodes CASSFSSWTSDTEAFF. Supplemented by reference TRBV13 and TRBJ1-1, the full variable domain reads AAGVIQSPRHLIKEKRETATLKCYPIPRHDTVYWYQQGPGQDPQFLISFYEKMQSDKGSIPDRFSAQQFSDYHSELNMSSLELGDSALYFCASSFSSWTSDTEAFFGQGTRLTVV.

This clonotype was picked up many times. The chain couples TRBV12-3 or TRBV12-4 to TRBJ2-5; the D is unclear. The CDR3 consists of 13 residues. Trimming shortened V by 6 bases and J by 3 bases, and 11 bases separated the two germline ends. CDR3 protein: CASSLAQEETQYF. DNA of the CDR3: TGTGCCAGCAGCCTTGCTCAAGAAGAGACCCAGTACTTC.

Details on this clonotype: One base away lies a much larger clone, so this may be a sequencing read error. The genes are TRBV6-1 and TRBJ2-5, with a possible D match to TRBD1 (5 bases). With the DNA end fitting TRBJ2-1 better, the J assignment may be wrong. Germline V CDR1 and CDR2: MNHNS, SASEGT. The CDR3 extends over 14 amino acids. Written as DNA, the CDR3 is TGTGCCAGCAGCCTAAGGGGCTATCAAGAGACCCAGTTCTTC. Protein sequence: CASSLRGYQETQFF.

This clonotype was seen ten or more times. The V and J genes are TRBV28 and TRBJ1-3; the match to TRBD1 covers 8 bases. CDR1 is MDHEN and CDR2 is SYDVKM in the germline V gene. CDR3 length: 16 amino acids. V lost 5 bases and J lost 3; bases outside the gene matches: 9. CDR3 amino acids: CASSDRQGYFGNTIYF. The CDR3 region has the DNA TGTGCCAGCAGTGATAGACAGGGGTATTTTGGAAACACCATATATTTT. Filled out from reference TRBV28 and TRBJ1-3, the complete variable domain reads DVKVTQSSRYLVKRTGEKVFLECVQDMDHENMFWYRQDPGLGLRLIYFSYDVKMKEKGDIPEGYSVSREKKERFSLILESASTNQTSMYLCASSDRQGYFGNTIYFGEGSWLTVV.

This clonotype was seen many times. This chain links TRBV6-2 or TRBV6-3 with TRBJ2-7; TRBD2 agrees at 10 bases. Germline lookup yields CDR1 MNHEY and CDR2 SVGEGT. The CDR3 is 14 residues long. The V segment lost 8 bases and the J segment 3 bases; nucleotides outside the gene matches: 7. This chain's CDR3 is CASVEREGLYEQYF. The CDR3 nucleotides read TGTGCCAGCGTGGAGCGGGAGGGCCTCTACGAGCAGTACTTC.

On this clonotype: This could be a read error, since a much larger clone is one nucleotide away. V and J are TRBV28 and TRBJ2-5; 9 nucleotides line up with TRBD1. The CDR3 is 15 amino acids. The germline V gene encodes CDR1 MDHEN and CDR2 SYDVKM. The CDR3 is CASSLDRGVKETLYF. DNA of the CDR3: TGTGCCAGCAGTTTAGACAGGGGGGTAAAAGAGACCCTGTACTTC.

This clonotype was observed many times. V gene TRBV5-1 combines with J gene TRBJ2-2; 9 bases map to TRBD1. Germline loops: CDR1 SGHRS, CDR2 YFSETQ. V shed 1 base and J 5 bases; nucleotides not matched to a gene: 3. There are 15 residues in the CDR3. The CDR3 DNA reads TGCGCCAGCAGCTTGTTCGGGACAGGGACCGGGGAGCTGTTTTTT. Protein: CASSLFGTGTGELFF.

The table lists this clonotype with many counts. The chain employs TRBV11-2 and TRBJ1-5; D perhaps matches TRBD1 (5 bases). Per germline, CDR1 SGHAT and CDR2 FQNNGV. V lost 3 bases and J 2 bases, leaving 11 bases between the germline ends. The CDR3 spans 15 residues. This chain's CDR3 is CASSFGAWGNQPQHF. In DNA, the CDR3 is TGTGCCAGCAGCTTTGGGGCGTGGGGCAATCAGCCCCAGCATTTT.

This clonotype was observed many times. The V call is TRBV11-2, the J call TRBJ1-2; D gene uncertain. Trimming took 0 bases from V and 5 from J, leaving 16 bases between them. The germline gives CDR1 SGHAT, CDR2 FQNNGV. The length of the CDR3 is 16 residues. The CDR3 is CASSLDPPPEGYGYTF. The CDR3 DNA sequence: TGTGCCAGCAGCTTAGACCCGCCCCCGGAGGGATATGGCTACACCTTC.

There are a few counts of this clonotype. The chain employs TRBV11-1 and TRBJ1-1, with D unclear. From germline, CDR1 is SGHAT and CDR2 FQDESV (reference sequence). This CDR3 has 15 amino acids. V lost 5 bases and J 0 bases, leaving 13 bases between the germline ends. CDR3 region: CASSVRTAMNTEAFF. The DNA of the CDR3 is TGTGCCAGCAGCGTTCGAACAGCCATGAACACTGAAGCTTTCTTT.

The chain combines TRBV20-1 with TRBJ1-2, with D possibly matching TRBD1 (6 bases). The CDR3 sequence is 14 residues long. V lost 0 bases and J lost 2, with 10 bases in between. Germline CDR1 DFQATT, CDR2 SNEGSKA (reference sequence). CDR3 sequence: CSARERTVNYGYTF. CDR3 sequence (DNA): TGCAGTGCTAGAGAAAGGACAGTAAACTATGGCTACACCTTC.